This entry concerns a single T cell receptor beta chain. Its target is not known. Using immunoSEQ multiplex PCR, the repertoire was profiled, and TCRdb retains in-frame clones only, with some absent. The table records around 99,000 clones, about 90% of them present only once. The CDR3 spans 13 residues. This entry belongs to a study of T cell responses to AZD1222 COVID-19 vaccine. Study findings and constraints: At baseline, seropositivity was found in only a handful of AZD1222 recipients.

This clonotype was sampled from an adult in good health. The rearrangement links TRBV21-1 to TRBJ1-5; TRBD1, as called in the table, went unchecked against the DNA. TRBV21-1 is classified as a pseudogene. The sample here was peripheral blood, taken on day 0 of AZD1222 vaccination. This chain's CDR3 is CASPTVLNQPQHF. CDR3 bases: TGTGCCAGCCCCACAGTCCTCAATCAGCCCCAGCATTTT.